These T cell receptor beta chains were read from a single sample in a study of technical replicates of blood from a few donors. TCRdb keeps only in-frame clones here, not all; method: immunoSEQ multiplex PCR. The sample holds tens of thousands of clones, just over 95% seen once. The source material was T cells isolated from PBMCs. The receptors stem from a human donor in good health. CDR3s include the opening cysteine and the closing phenylalanine or tryptophan. The order of the fields is J gene, D gene, clone size, V gene, CDR3 protein, CDR3 DNA. The D gene is left open where the match is weak. The listing skips clone size in some rows; elsewhere it reads once, few, many or a size class.

J: TRBJ1-2; D: -; size: -; V: TRBV5-1; CDR3: CASSLELANYGYTF; DNA: TGCGCCAGCAGCTTGGAGTTAGCTAACTATGGCTACACCTTC
J: TRBJ1-1; D: -; size: few; V: TRBV7-3; CDR3: CASSLNTPGTEAFF; DNA: TGTGCCAGCAGCTTAAATACCCCGGGGACTGAAGCTTTCTTT
J: TRBJ2-3; D: -; size: -; V: TRBV15; CDR3: CATSREALLDTQYF; DNA: TGTGCCACCAGCAGAGAAGCTTTACTAGATACGCAGTATTTT
J: TRBJ1-2; D: TRBD1; size: once; V: TRBV5-8; CDR3: CASSFSGTGIYGYTF; DNA: TGTGCCAGCAGCTTCTCCGGGACAGGGATATATGGCTACACCTTC
J: TRBJ1-1; D: -; size: -; V: TRBV29-1; CDR3: CSVERGMAFF; DNA: TGCAGCGTTGAGCGGGGAATGGCTTTCTTT
J: TRBJ1-1; D: TRBD1; size: -; V: TRBV6-5; CDR3: CASSYPGGMNTEAFF; DNA: TGTGCCAGCAGTTACCCAGGGGGCATGAACACTGAAGCTTTCTTT
J: TRBJ1-2; D: -; size: -; V: TRBV5-1; CDR3: CASSWGELSNYGYTF; DNA: TGCGCCAGCAGCTGGGGGGAACTCTCTAACTATGGCTACACCTTC
J: TRBJ1-1; D: TRBD1; size: -; V: TRBV5-1; CDR3: CASSLEHRGNTEAFF; DNA: TGCGCCAGCAGCTTGGAACACAGGGGAAACACTGAAGCTTTCTTT
J: TRBJ2-3; D: TRBD2; size: -; V: TRBV4-1; CDR3: CASMLAGTDTQYF; DNA: TGCGCCAGCATGCTAGCGGGTACAGATACGCAGTATTTT
J: TRBJ2-3; D: -; size: -; V: TRBV6-4; CDR3: CASSDSITNTQYF; DNA: TGTGCCAGCAGTGACTCGATAACAAATACGCAGTATTTT
J: TRBJ2-3; D: TRBD2; size: -; V: TRBV7-2; CDR3: CASSPRTSGNTDTQYF; DNA: TGTGCCAGCAGCCCGAGGACTAGCGGGAATACAGATACGCAGTATTTT
J: TRBJ2-7; D: -; size: -; V: TRBV11-2; CDR3: CASSLTGLIHEQYF; DNA: TGTGCCAGCAGCTTAACAGGGTTAATCCACGAGCAGTACTTC
J: TRBJ2-7; D: TRBD1; size: -; V: TRBV6-5; CDR3: CASSYSTGDEQYF; DNA: TGTGCCAGCAGTTACTCGACAGGGGACGAGCAGTACTTC
J: TRBJ1-1; D: -; size: once; V: TRBV5-1; CDR3: CASSLFIAGEAFF; DNA: TGCGCCAGCAGCTTGTTTATTGCGGGGGAAGCTTTCTTT
J: TRBJ2-4; D: TRBD1; size: -; V: TRBV28; CDR3: CASSLSGQGVMDIQYF; DNA: TGTGCCAGCAGTCTTAGTGGACAGGGGGTAATGGACATTCAGTACTTC
J: TRBJ1-5; D: TRBD1; size: -; V: TRBV28; CDR3: CASLNSGGQPQHF; DNA: TGTGCCAGCTTAAACTCAGGGGGGCAGCCCCAGCATTTT
J: TRBJ2-1; D: TRBD2; size: -; V: TRBV13; CDR3: CASSLYPSGYNEQFF; DNA: TGTGCCAGCAGCTTATACCCTAGCGGCTACAATGAGCAGTTCTTC
J: TRBJ1-2; D: TRBD1; size: -; V: TRBV28; CDR3: CASSLGTTGDLLYGYTF; DNA: TGTGCCAGCAGTTTAGGGACAACAGGGGATCTTTTATATGGCTACACCTTC
J: TRBJ2-1; D: TRBD2; size: -; V: TRBV9; CDR3: CASSSEGLAVYNEQFF; DNA: TGTGCCAGCAGCTCCGAAGGACTAGCGGTATACAATGAGCAGTTCTTC
J: TRBJ2-5; D: TRBD2; size: -; V: TRBV7-7; CDR3: CASSQGAGGETQYF; DNA: TGTGCTAGCAGCCAGGGAGCGGGAGGGGAGACCCAGTACTTC
J: TRBJ2-7; D: TRBD1; size: -; V: TRBV4-2; CDR3: CASSQGEGQVSYEQYF; DNA: TGTGCCAGCAGCCAAGGAGAGGGACAGGTCTCCTACGAGCAGTACTTC
J: TRBJ2-7; D: -; size: -; V: TRBV5-1; CDR3: CASSLDSALDEQYF; DNA: TGCGCCAGCAGCTTGGATAGCGCTCTCGACGAGCAGTACTTC
J: TRBJ2-1; D: -; size: -; V: TRBV25-1; CDR3: CASSGVPGNEQFF; DNA: TGTGCCAGCAGTGGGGTCCCGGGGAATGAGCAGTTCTTC
J: TRBJ2-1; D: -; size: -; V: TRBV27; CDR3: CASSFGGYSYNEQFF; DNA: TGTGCCAGCAGTTTTGGCGGTTACTCCTACAATGAGCAGTTCTTC
J: TRBJ2-3; D: TRBD1; size: -; V: TRBV12-5; CDR3: CASGSDRGDTDTQYF; DNA: TGTGCTAGTGGGTCGGACAGGGGAGACACAGATACGCAGTATTTT
J: TRBJ2-1; D: TRBD1; size: -; V: TRBV15; CDR3: CATSSDREHFGNEQFF; DNA: TGTGCCACCAGCAGCGACAGGGAACACTTTGGCAATGAGCAGTTCTTC
J: TRBJ2-5; D: -; size: -; V: TRBV29-1; CDR3: CSVEPTRYQETQYF; DNA: TGCAGCGTTGAACCTACCCGGTACCAAGAGACCCAGTACTTC
J: TRBJ2-7; D: -; size: -; V: TRBV19; CDR3: CASRPSDSSYEQYF; DNA: TGTGCCAGTAGACCATCCGACAGTTCCTACGAGCAGTACTTC
J: TRBJ1-2; D: TRBD1; size: -; V: TRBV6-1; CDR3: CASSEDRGSIYGYTF; DNA: TGTGCCAGCAGTGAAGACAGGGGGAGTATCTATGGCTACACCTTC
J: TRBJ2-1; D: -; size: -; V: TRBV30; CDR3: CAWSSPNSYNEQFF; DNA: TGTGCCTGGAGTAGCCCAAACTCCTACAATGAGCAGTTCTTC
J: TRBJ2-6; D: TRBD1; size: -; V: TRBV6-4; CDR3: CASSQQGSGANVLTF; DNA: TGTGCCAGCAGCCAACAGGGGTCTGGGGCCAACGTCCTGACTTTC
J: TRBJ2-2; D: TRBD1; size: -; V: TRBV4-1; CDR3: CASSDRGGGELFF; DNA: TGCGCCAGCAGCGACAGGGGAGGCGGGGAGCTGTTTTTT
J: TRBJ2-7; D: -; size: -; V: TRBV19; CDR3: CASRSTYRENEQYF; DNA: TGTGCCAGCAGAAGTACCTACAGGGAGAACGAGCAGTACTTC
J: TRBJ2-7; D: -; size: -; V: TRBV7-8; CDR3: CASSLALDYEQYF; DNA: TGTGCCAGCAGCTTAGCCCTAGACTACGAGCAGTACTTC
J: TRBJ1-1; D: -; size: -; V: TRBV10-1; CDR3: CASSGPSAGGAFF; DNA: TGCGCCAGCAGTGGACCCTCGGCGGGGGGTGCTTTCTTT
J: TRBJ2-1; D: -; size: -; V: TRBV6-5; CDR3: CASSYSGAGNEQFF; DNA: TGTGCCAGCAGTTACTCAGGGGCTGGCAATGAGCAGTTCTTC
J: TRBJ1-1; D: TRBD1; size: -; V: TRBV29-1; CDR3: CSVEVPGQGTEAFF; DNA: TGCAGCGTTGAAGTACCTGGACAGGGCACTGAAGCTTTCTTT
J: TRBJ1-5; D: -; size: -; V: TRBV18; CDR3: CASSPLTGNQPQHF; DNA: TGTGCCAGCTCACCACTGACAGGCAATCAGCCCCAGCATTTT
J: TRBJ2-2; D: -; size: -; V: TRBV7-2; CDR3: CASSPLSSGELFF; DNA: TGTGCCAGCAGCCCCTTAAGCTCCGGGGAGCTGTTTTTT
J: TRBJ2-1; D: -; size: -; V: TRBV6-5; CDR3: CASRTGWTSYNEQFF; DNA: TGTGCCAGCAGAACAGGGTGGACCTCCTACAATGAGCAGTTCTTC
J: TRBJ2-5; D: TRBD1; size: once; V: TRBV19; CDR3: CATGQGLGETQYF; DNA: TGTGCCACCGGACAGGGTTTAGGGGAGACCCAGTACTTC